This T cell receptor beta chain was retrieved from a study of blood T cell repertoires in COVID-19. Overall study context: Samples taken during acute and convalescent COVID-19 were collected in the United States, Italy and Spain. PBMCs, B-cell-depleted T cells, or T cells provided the cDNA or gDNA that made up the material.

Authors' data handling: Cell counts per sample came from amplifying reference gene primers. Libraries were prepared by immunoSEQ multiplex PCR; TCRdb keeps only in-frame clonotypes and omits some of them. V, J and clone size were drawn from that table, and D and trimming were deduced from the DNA. The repertoire holds tens of thousands of clones, with 89% as singletons. The specimen sequenced was peripheral blood. The receptor was derived from a man in his 70s with active COVID-19.

The CDR3 here is CASSQSWGLAGTQQYF. The CDR3 DNA follows: TGTGCCAGCAGTCAATCCTGGGGACTAGCGGGTACGCAGCAGTACTTC. The chain is built from TRBV6-2 or TRBV6-3 and TRBJ2-7; 12 positions agree with TRBD2. J was trimmed by 8 bases and V by 5 bases; bases with no gene match: 13. The CDR3 is 16 residues long. Looked up from germline, CDR1 is MNHEY and CDR2 is SVGEGT.